One T cell receptor beta chain is described in this entry. The CDR3 has 16 amino acids. Losses at the gene ends were 5 bases for V and 5 bases for J; bases not matched to a gene: 12. Germline V CDR1 and CDR2: SGHTA, FQGNSA. Addition of a universal primer site occurred through template switching, and cDNA carried unique molecular identifiers. TCRdb recomputed calls from the 5' RACE reads with MiXCR, one row per CDR3 protein. In the table there are 450,000 or so distinct CDR3 sequences, 12% to 15% of which are singletons. The data are from a study of identical twins. This sample was also put to use in a study of yellow fever vaccine responses in identical twins.

The sequencing sample was made of CD4+ T cells sorted from blood. The V gene is TRBV7-2, the J gene TRBJ2-5, with TRBD2 matching over 9 bases. This clonotype was sampled from a woman between 18 and 30 years old in good health. CDR3 sequence reads: CASSKYISGSGETQYF. The CDR3 bases are TGTGCCAGCAGCAAATATATTAGCGGGAGTGGGGAGACCCAGTACTTC.